This T cell receptor beta chain was identified in a study of T-cell memory formation after mild COVID-19. Study as a whole: Among the donors, TCR clusters were largely specific to each donor.

Notes on this clonotype: Its antigen is unidentified.

The CDR3 length is 14 residues. Germline CDR1 is MNHEY and CDR2 is SVGAGI. The ends lost 7 bases at V and 6 bases at J; junction bases unmatched: 6. The study, taken as a whole, reports: CD8+ contracting clones occupied EMRA, while CD4+ ones occupied mainly CM and EM.

TCRdb reprocessed the 5' RACE reads via MiXCR and lists one record per CDR3 protein. Found here are 550,000 to 650,000 distinct CDR3 sequences, roughly a sixth of them singletons; the top ten hold around 8.1%. This TCR derives from an adult woman who had mild COVID-19 (a few samples of this study predate the infection). Cell type and time point are not known. The chain employs TRBV6-5 and TRBJ1-5; 10 bases are a match to TRBD1. The sequenced sample consisted of PBMCs or a T cell subset sorted from them (not recorded which). The CDR3 bases are TGTGCCAGCACTAAAGGACAGGGGGGTCAGCCCCAGCATTTT. Its protein is CASTKGQGGQPQHF.